The 10 T cell receptor beta chains below were found in one sample sequenced in a study of control samples from healthy donors and cancer patients. Assay: immunoSEQ multiplex PCR; the TCRdb copy retains only in-frame clones and omits some. The sample lists some 99,000 clones; 90% were seen once. The sample was blood. All receptors come from a human donor in good health. The donor label of this sample is uncertain.

This clone was detected once. The gene calls are TRBV7-2 and TRBJ2-3; either TRBD1 or TRBD2 may fit D (5 bases each). Germline CDR1 SGHTA, CDR2 FQGNSA. V shed 7 bases and J shed 1 base, with 12 bases lying between them. This CDR3 contains 14 residues. The CDR3 spells CASNQMGGTDTQYF. Here the CDR3 DNA reads TGTGCCAGCAACCAAATGGGGGGCACAGATACGCAGTATTTT.

The chain is built from TRBV19 and TRBJ2-1, with TRBD2 as a possible D gene (5 bases). The CDR3 consists of 17 residues. The germline V gene encodes CDR1 LNHDA and CDR2 SQIVND (reference sequence). V dropped 6 bases and J dropped 0 bases, with 18 bases sitting between them. The CDR3 spells CASRPPQWRSSYNEQFF. In nucleotides, the CDR3 is TGTGCCAGTAGACCCCCCCAATGGAGGAGCTCCTACAATGAGCAGTTCTTC.

This clone showed up just a few times. The chain combines TRBV6-1 with TRBJ2-5; D gene ambiguous. Germline V gene lookup returns CDR1 MNHNS and CDR2 SASEGT. V dropped 2 bases and J dropped 1 base, with 8 bases sitting between them. The CDR3 is 14 residues long. CDR3 sequence (DNA): TGTGCCAGCAGTGAATATTCTCTCCAAGAGACCCAGTACTTC. Translation gives CASSEYSLQETQYF.

This clone was seen more than once but under ten times. The rearrangement uses TRBV9 and TRBJ1-2, with 7 bases fitting TRBD1. The CDR3 is 15 residues long. V lost 4 bases, J lost 5 bases, and 11 bases stayed unmatched. Germline lookup yields CDR1 SGDLS and CDR2 YYNGEE. CDR3 region: CASSLGDSPNYGYTF. The DNA for the CDR3 is TGTGCCAGCAGCCTAGGGGACAGCCCGAATTATGGCTACACCTTC. Full variable domain (missing parts from reference TRBV9 and TRBJ1-2): DSGVTQTPKHLITATGQRVTLRCSPRSGDLSVYWYQQSLDQGLQFLIQYYNGEERAKGNILERFSAQQFPDLHSELNLSSLELGDSALYFCASSLGDSPNYGYTFGSGTRLTVV.

The J gene is TRBJ1-2, the V gene TRBV27; D is ambiguous. V was clipped by 3 bases and J by 4 bases, with 9 bases between them. There are 13 residues in the CDR3. CDR1 is MNHEY and CDR2 is SMNVEV in the germline V gene (reference sequence). The CDR3, as DNA: TGTGCCAGCAGTTTCGAGTCAGGCTATGGCTACACCTTC. It translates to CASSFESGYGYTF.

V gene TRBV24-1 combines with J gene TRBJ2-6; no clear D. V was clipped by 3 bases and J by 3 bases, with 8 bases between them. The CDR3 contains 15 residues. CDR1 KGHDR and CDR2 SFDVKD come from the germline V gene. This CDR3 reads CATSDPIGGANVLTF. CDR3 nucleotide sequence: TGTGCCACCAGTGATCCAATCGGTGGGGCCAACGTCCTGACTTTC.

Only one count was recorded for this clone. The V and J genes are TRBV28 and TRBJ2-2, with D perhaps TRBD1 (6 bases). This CDR3 spans 14 amino acids. Trimming cost V 6 bases and J 3 bases, with 11 bases left between them. CDR1 MDHEN and CDR2 SYDVKM come from the germline V gene. The CDR3 DNA follows: TGTGCCAGCAGAACAGGGATATACACCGGGGAGCTGTTTTTT. Its protein product is CASRTGIYTGELFF.

The chain links TRBV27 to TRBJ2-6; a weak D match, TRBD2 (5 bases). Germline loops: CDR1 MNHEY, CDR2 SMNVEV (reference sequence). Trimming left V 8 bases short and J 0 bases short, with 11 bases between. The length of the CDR3 is 15 residues. The CDR3 protein is CASCRLNSGANVLTF. As DNA, the CDR3 is TGTGCCAGCTGCCGACTAAACTCTGGGGCCAACGTCCTGACTTTC.

This chain connects TRBV7-9 to TRBJ1-2; no definite D call. This CDR3 is 14 amino acids long. Trimming removed 0 bases from V and 2 bases from J, with 7 bases in between. Germline-derived CDR1 and CDR2 are SEHNR and FQNEAQ (reference sequence). CDR3 sequence: CASSLAGSNYGYTF. DNA for the CDR3: TGTGCCAGCAGCTTAGCAGGCAGCAACTATGGCTACACCTTC. The full variable domain, rest sourced from reference TRBV7-9 and TRBJ1-2, is DTGVSQNPRHKITKRGQNVTFRCDPISEHNRLYWYRQTLGQGPEFLTYFQNEAQLEKSRLLSDRFSAERPKGSFSTLEIQRTEQGDSAMYLCASSLAGSNYGYTFGSGTRLTVV.

The rearrangement links TRBV24-1 to TRBJ2-3; D remains ambiguous. Germline CDR1 KGHDR, CDR2 SFDVKD. CDR3 size: 13 residues. The V gene lost 5 bases and the J gene lost 3 bases, with 8 bases spanning the gap. For the CDR3, the DNA is TGTGCCACCAGTGCGCACTGGACAGATACGCAGTATTTT. Translating gives CATSAHWTDTQYF.